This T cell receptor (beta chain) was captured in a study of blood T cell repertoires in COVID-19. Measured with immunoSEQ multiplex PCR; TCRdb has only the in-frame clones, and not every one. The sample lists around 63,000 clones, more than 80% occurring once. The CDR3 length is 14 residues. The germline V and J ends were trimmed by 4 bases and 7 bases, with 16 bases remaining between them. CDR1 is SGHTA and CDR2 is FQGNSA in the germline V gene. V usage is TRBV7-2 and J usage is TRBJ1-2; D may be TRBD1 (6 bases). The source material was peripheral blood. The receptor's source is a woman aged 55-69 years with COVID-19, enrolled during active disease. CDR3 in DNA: TGTGCCAGCAGCTCGATGGGGGGGCGGGTTGGCTACACCTTC. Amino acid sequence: CASSSMGGRVGYTF. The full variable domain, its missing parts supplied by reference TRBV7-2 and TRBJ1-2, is GAGVSQSPSNKVTEKGKDVELRCDPISGHTALYWYRQSLGQGLEFLIYFQGNSAPDKSGLPSDRFSAERTGGSVSTLTIQRTQQEDSAVYLCASSSMGGRVGYTFGSGTRLTVV.